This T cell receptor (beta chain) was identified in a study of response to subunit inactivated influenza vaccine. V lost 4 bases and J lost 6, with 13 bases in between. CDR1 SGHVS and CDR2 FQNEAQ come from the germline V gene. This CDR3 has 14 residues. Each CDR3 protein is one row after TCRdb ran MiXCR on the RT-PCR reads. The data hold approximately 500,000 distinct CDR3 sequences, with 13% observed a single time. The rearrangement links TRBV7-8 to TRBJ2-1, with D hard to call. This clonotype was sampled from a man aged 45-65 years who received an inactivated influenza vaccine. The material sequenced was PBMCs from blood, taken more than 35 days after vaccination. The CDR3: CASSSSAGINEQFF. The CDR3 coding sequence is TGTGCCAGCAGCTCCTCAGCCGGAATCAATGAGCAGTTCTTC.